Presented here are 14 T cell receptor beta chains from one specimen sequenced in a study of T cells in localized non-small cell lung cancer. The protocol was immunoSEQ multiplex PCR, while the TCRdb copy is restricted to in-frame clones and leaves out a portion. The table includes around 36,000 clones, 81% detected once. The starting material was peripheral blood mononuclear cells, obtained before any cancer treatment. Every receptor here comes from an older male donor with stage II lung adenocarcinoma.

The CDR3 here is CAISPDDNYGYTF. CDR3 bases: TGTGCCATCAGTCCGGATGATAACTATGGCTACACCTTC. The genes are TRBV10-3 and TRBJ1-2, with D unclear. The germline gives CDR1 ENHRY, CDR2 SYGVKD. The CDR3 runs to 13 residues. Trimming took 5 bases from V and 1 from J, leaving 8 bases between them.

The chain is built from TRBV7-8 and TRBJ2-3; D call uncertain. V was trimmed by 5 bases and J by 2 bases, leaving 8 bases between them. The CDR3 spans 13 residues. The germline CDR1 and CDR2 sequences are SGHVS and FQNEAQ. The CDR3 region is CASSLLHTDTQYF. The CDR3 DNA sequence: TGTGCCAGCAGCCTACTCCACACAGATACGCAGTATTTT. Full variable domain (remainder filled in from reference TRBV7-8 and TRBJ2-3): GAGVSQSPRYKVAKRGQDVALRCDPISGHVSLFWYQQALGQGPEFLTYFQNEAQLDKSGLPSDRFFAERPEGSVSTLKIQRTQQEDSAVYLCASSLLHTDTQYFGPGTRLTVL.

The chain has TRBV25-1 and TRBJ2-7, with no clear D. V lost 5 bases, J lost 1 base, and 15 bases lay in between. Germline values: CDR1 MGHDK, CDR2 SYGVNS. The CDR3 consists of 15 residues. The CDR3 loop reads CASSSLEQLSYEQYF. For the CDR3, the DNA is TGTGCCAGCAGTTCCCTGGAACAATTGTCCTACGAGCAGTACTTC.

This sequence joins TRBV5-8 and TRBJ1-5, with D perhaps TRBD1 (5 bases). The length of the CDR3 is 14 residues. The V gene lost 3 bases and the J gene lost 0 bases, with 7 bases spanning the gap. The germline CDR1 and CDR2 sequences are SGHTS and YDEGEE. The CDR3, as DNA: TGTGCCAGCAGCTCGGGACCTAGCAATCAGCCCCAGCATTTT. Amino acid sequence: CASSSGPSNQPQHF.

This clone has only one observation. The chain links TRBV7-3 to TRBJ2-1; 7 bases match TRBD2. The V gene end was trimmed by 5 bases and the J gene end by 5 bases; junction bases not matched to a gene: 6. Germline values: CDR1 SGHTA, CDR2 FQGTGA. The CDR3 has 14 residues. DNA of the CDR3: TGTGCCAGCAGCGGGAGCGGGACCCACAATGAGCAGTTCTTC. Protein: CASSGSGTHNEQFF.

Turning to this clone: The germline gene is not matched at one end of the junction; a read error may be the cause. The chain combines TRBV27 with TRBJ2-6, with TRBD1 matching 10 bases. Germline-derived CDR1 and CDR2 are MNHEY and SMNVEV (reference sequence). CDR3 length: 14 residues. The CDR3 spells CASSSRTGGNVLTF. CDR3 DNA sequence: TGTGCCAGCAGTTCTCGGACAGGGGGCAACGTCCTGACTTTC.

This chain links TRBV7-2 with TRBJ2-7; TRBD2 matches at 10 bases. This CDR3 is built from 14 residues. Germline V gene lookup returns CDR1 SGHTA and CDR2 FQGNSA. After removal of 6 bases from V and 3 bases from J, the junction contained 5 bases not matched to a gene. The CDR3 loop is CASSRLAGVYEQYF. CDR3 nucleotide sequence: TGTGCCAGCAGTAGACTAGCGGGTGTCTACGAGCAGTACTTC.

This clone was seen only once. The chain carries TRBV11-3 and TRBJ2-3; D assignment may be TRBD1 or TRBD2 (6 bases each). CDR1 is SGHNT and CDR2 is YENEEA in the germline V gene. The CDR3 is made up of 19 amino acids. Trimming removed 5 bases from V and 2 bases from J, with 26 bases in between. The CDR3 region is CASSGGTETGRGPTDTQYF. DNA for the CDR3: TGTGCCAGCAGCGGGGGGACGGAAACAGGGAGAGGCCCCACAGATACGCAGTATTTT.

The rearrangement uses TRBV7-2 and TRBJ2-5; 7 bases agree with TRBD1. The CDR3 sequence is 13 residues long. Germline loops: CDR1 SGHTA, CDR2 FQGNSA. The V gene end was trimmed by 1 base and the J gene end by 11 bases; junction bases not matched to a gene: 7. Written as DNA, the CDR3 is TGTGCCAGCAGCTTAGTGACAGGGCAGGAGCAGTACTTC. Encoded protein: CASSLVTGQEQYF.

V is TRBV10-2 and J is TRBJ1-1, with D hard to call. Germline V gives CDR1 WSHSY, CDR2 SAAADI. The CDR3 length is 13 residues. Trimming stripped 9 bases from V and 1 base from J, with 12 bases between. The CDR3 is CASSRRTNTEAFF. In nucleotides, the CDR3 is TGCGCCAGTTCGAGGCGTACGAACACTGAAGCTTTCTTT.

The chain links TRBV27 to TRBJ2-7; the D gene is possibly TRBD2 (6 bases). From germline, CDR1 is MNHEY and CDR2 SMNVEV (reference sequence). Trimming left V 3 bases short and J 4 bases short, with 10 bases between. The CDR3 is 13 residues long. The CDR3 sequence: CASSFTGEYEQYF. The CDR3 nucleotides read TGTGCCAGCAGTTTTACGGGGGAGTACGAGCAGTACTTC.

This chain links TRBV28 with TRBJ1-1; D is perhaps TRBD1 (5 bases). V was trimmed by 4 bases and J by 3 bases, leaving 12 bases between them. The CDR3 is 14 amino acids. Germline CDR1 is MDHEN and CDR2 is SYDVKM. The CDR3 here is CASSSGGTDTEAFF. DNA of the CDR3: TGTGCCAGCAGTTCGGGGGGGACGGACACTGAAGCTTTCTTT.

This chain uses TRBV18 with TRBJ2-7; the D is unclear. From germline, CDR1 is KGHSH and CDR2 LQKENI. This CDR3 comprises 12 residues. Trimming removed 2 bases from V and 1 base from J, with 3 bases in between. The CDR3 region is CASSPGSYEQYF. CDR3 in DNA: TGTGCCAGCTCACCAGGTTCCTACGAGCAGTACTTC.

The J gene is TRBJ2-1, the V gene TRBV7-6; the match to TRBD2 covers 8 bases. V gave up 4 bases and J gave up 1 base; unmatched junction bases: 6. Germline lookup yields CDR1 SGHVS and CDR2 FNYEAQ. The CDR3 runs to 16 residues. The CDR3: CASSSTSATSYNEQFF. CDR3 DNA: TGTGCCAGCAGCTCGACTAGCGCTACGTCCTACAATGAGCAGTTCTTC.